These 28 T cell receptor beta chains were all obtained from the same sample, sequenced in a study of low-dose radiotherapy and immunotherapy resistance in tumors. Both TCRalpha and TCRbeta chains were reverse transcribed with V-gene-specific primers. With a V-primer adapter and a constant-region primer, TCRs were amplified for 20 PCR cycles. TCRdb ran MiXCR on the reads and lists one entry per CDR3 protein. The repertoire holds some 85,000 distinct CDR3 sequences, approximately 20% seen once, with 5% to 6.5% in the top ten. Time point denoted: before trial treatment. The sample consisted of PBMCs, taken before treatment. The receptors originated from a male donor with prostate cancer.

V and J are TRBV27 and TRBJ2-5; TRBD1 matches at 7 bases. Germline V gene data show CDR1 as MNHEY and CDR2 as SMNVEV (reference sequence). V dropped 0 bases and J dropped 5; count of bases not matched to a gene: 9. This CDR3 comprises 16 residues. The CDR3 loop is CASSLSRGMWGETQYF. The CDR3 nucleotides read TGTGCCAGCAGTTTATCCAGGGGGATGTGGGGGGAGACCCAGTACTTC.

This clonotype was seen repeatedly, ten times or more. The J gene is TRBJ1-1, the V gene TRBV6-2 or TRBV6-3; D perhaps matches TRBD1 (6 bases). This CDR3 is built from 14 residues. Germline CDR1 is MNHEY and CDR2 is SVGEGT. The V gene lost 7 bases and the J gene lost 0 bases, with 12 bases spanning the gap. The CDR3 sequence: CASTTGTLNTEAFF. Written as DNA, the CDR3 is TGTGCCAGCACTACCGGGACACTGAACACTGAAGCTTTCTTT.

This clonotype was seen repeatedly, ten times or more. The chain joins TRBV19 to TRBJ2-3, with D possibly called TRBD1 or TRBD2 (5 bases each). Trimming cost V 7 bases and J 10 bases, with 18 bases left between them. Germline V gene data show CDR1 as LNHDA and CDR2 as SQIVND (reference sequence). This CDR3 spans 13 amino acids. The CDR3 coding sequence is TGTGCCAGTACCCCCGGCCGGGGCGGGTCGCAGTATTTT. Translated, it gives CASTPGRGGSQYF.

This clonotype showed up many times. The rearrangement uses TRBV2 and TRBJ2-3; D ambiguous. CDR1 is SNHLY, CDR2 FYNNEI, per germline. This CDR3 comprises 11 residues. Trimming took off 8 bases at V and 1 base at J, with 4 bases between the two ends. The CDR3 sequence: CASYGTDTQYF. CDR3 sequence (DNA): TGTGCCAGCTATGGCACAGATACGCAGTATTTT.

This clonotype was counted many times. The chain employs TRBV6-6 and TRBJ2-1, with 8 bases that match TRBD1. V shed 8 bases, J shed 8 bases, and the junction held 8 bases outside the gene matches. Germline V lookup: CDR1 MNHNY, CDR2 SVGAGI (reference sequence). The CDR3 spans 13 residues. CDR3 sequence: CASRWTGFDEQFF. The DNA for the CDR3 is TGTGCCAGCCGGTGGACAGGGTTCGATGAGCAGTTCTTC.

This clonotype showed up many times. The rearrangement links TRBV15 to TRBJ1-3; D not resolved. Trimming stripped 1 base from V and 3 bases from J, with 10 bases between. CDR1 and CDR2 (germline): LNHNV, YYDKDF (reference sequence). The length of the CDR3 is 15 residues. CDR3 sequence: CATSRVFGFGNTIYF. DNA for the CDR3: TGTGCCACCAGCAGAGTCTTTGGGTTTGGAAACACCATATATTTT.

The table lists this clonotype with a count of one. The chain employs TRBV5-6 and TRBJ2-7; D not resolved. The CDR3 has 13 amino acids. Trimming cost V 0 bases and J 4 bases, with 8 bases left between them. The germline CDR1 and CDR2 sequences are SGHDT and YYEEEE. In DNA, the CDR3 is TGTGCCAGCAGCTTGGCCACCGGATACGAGCAGTACTTC. Its translation is CASSLATGYEQYF.

In this sample, this clonotype turned up many times. V is TRBV5-4 and J is TRBJ2-1; 9 bases match TRBD1. The CDR3 loop spans 15 amino acids. V shed 3 bases and J 1 base; nucleotides not matched to a gene: 2. CDR1 SGHNT and CDR2 YYREEE come from the germline V gene (reference sequence). The CDR3 DNA sequence: TGTGCCAGCAGCTGGGGACAGGGTTCCTACAATGAGCAGTTCTTC. Translated: CASSWGQGSYNEQFF.

The V gene is TRBV9, the J gene TRBJ1-1; a possible D gene is TRBD1 (6 bases). CDR3 size: 18 residues. V lost 4 bases and J lost 5, with 27 bases in between. Germline assignment: CDR1 SGDLS and CDR2 YYNGEE. The CDR3 is CASSPRSDQRDRRTEAFF. CDR3 nucleotide sequence: TGTGCCAGCAGCCCCCGTTCCGACCAACGAGACAGGCGGACTGAAGCTTTCTTT.

This clonotype showed up many times. The chain couples TRBV6-2 or TRBV6-3 to TRBJ2-3; D is unclear. Trimming shortened V by 5 bases and J by 6 bases, and 15 bases separated the two germline ends. Per germline, CDR1 MNHEY and CDR2 SVGEGT. The CDR3 contains 14 residues. CDR3 loop: CASSETPTQDTQYF. The CDR3 DNA reads TGTGCCAGCAGTGAAACCCCCACACAGGATACGCAGTATTTT.

This clonotype showed up many times. The chain couples TRBV9 to TRBJ2-3, with unresolved D. CDR1 is SGDLS, CDR2 YYNGEE, per germline. Trimming removed 0 bases at V and 2 bases at J, with 7 bases between. CDR3 length: 14 residues. CDR3 sequence: CASSVGQFTDTQYF. The CDR3 DNA follows: TGTGCCAGCAGCGTAGGTCAGTTCACAGATACGCAGTATTTT.

About this clonotype: Germline and junction disagree at one end, which may indicate a read error. The rearrangement uses TRBV11-2 and TRBJ2-1; 10 bases line up with TRBD2. Germline CDR1 reads SGHAT; CDR2 reads FQNNGV. This CDR3 region has 14 residues. The CDR3 DNA follows: TGTGCCAGCAGCTTAGATCCCGGGACTAGCGTCGAGATCTTC. Residues: CASSLDPGTSVEIF.

This clonotype was recorded many times. The V call is TRBV7-9, the J call TRBJ2-1, with 14 bases fitting TRBD2. Losses at the gene ends were 5 bases for V and 6 bases for J; bases not matched to a gene: 9. CDR3 length: 17 amino acids. In germline, CDR1 is SEHNR, CDR2 FQNEAQ (reference sequence). The CDR3 region is CASSPRLAGGPVNEQFF. As DNA, the CDR3 is TGTGCCAGCAGCCCGAGACTAGCGGGAGGGCCGGTCAATGAGCAGTTCTTC.

About this clonotype: Since a far larger clone is one base different, this is likely a read error. The rearrangement joins TRBV6-8 to TRBJ2-1; 9 positions match TRBD2. CDR1 MNHGY and CDR2 SAAAGT come from the germline V gene. Trimming at V came to 5 bases and at J to 0 bases, leaving 14 bases not matched to a gene. The CDR3 runs to 19 residues. Here the CDR3 reads CASSVLLAGGSPSYNEQFF. In DNA form, the CDR3 reads TGTGCCAGCAGTGTACTTTTGGCGGGAGGGTCCCCCTCCTACAATGAGCAGTTCTTC.

The table lists this clonotype with many counts. This chain joins TRBV30 and TRBJ2-4, with D hard to call. The V end was cut by 3 bases, the J end by 7 bases, with 7 bases between. This CDR3 has 11 amino acids. Germline assignment: CDR1 GTSNPN and CDR2 SVGIG (reference sequence). The DNA of the CDR3 is TGTGCCTGGAGCAGGACGAACATTCAGTACTTC. Translation gives CAWSRTNIQYF.

This clonotype was seen at least ten times. The chain combines TRBV20-1 with TRBJ2-1; 10 bases agree with TRBD2. The CDR3 extends over 14 amino acids. The germline V gene encodes CDR1 DFQATT and CDR2 SNEGSKA (reference sequence). After removal of 6 bases from V and 3 bases from J, the junction contained 5 bases not matched to a gene. The CDR3 is CSARLAGYYNEQFF. DNA for the CDR3: TGCAGTGCGCGACTAGCGGGCTACTACAATGAGCAGTTCTTC.

Ten or more counts support this clonotype. The rearrangement uses TRBV12-3 or TRBV12-4 and TRBJ2-1, with D maybe TRBD1 (6 bases). The length of the CDR3 is 12 residues. Trimming removed 7 bases from V and 8 bases from J, with 12 bases in between. The CDR3 DNA sequence: TGTGCCAGCACAACGGCAGGGGATGAGCAGTTCTTC. This codes for CASTTAGDEQFF.

This clonotype was picked up many times. The chain employs TRBV30 and TRBJ1-5, with D maybe TRBD1 (5 bases). In germline, CDR1 is GTSNPN, CDR2 SVGIG (reference sequence). The CDR3 covers 18 residues. V lost 0 bases, J lost 0 bases, and 18 bases lay in between. CDR3 amino acids: CAWSVGRPKGSSNQPQHF. The DNA for the CDR3 is TGTGCCTGGAGTGTTGGGCGTCCCAAGGGGTCTAGCAATCAGCCCCAGCATTTT. Supplemented by reference TRBV30 and TRBJ1-5, the full variable domain reads SQTIHQWPATLVQPVGSPLSLECTVEGTSNPNLYWYRQAAGRGLQLLFYSVGIGQISSEVPQNLSASRPQDRQFILSSKKLLLSDSGFYLCAWSVGRPKGSSNQPQHFGDGTRLSIL.

This clonotype was seen ten or more times. The rearrangement uses TRBV3-1 and TRBJ2-1; D is uncertain. The germline gives CDR1 LGHDT, CDR2 YNNKEL (reference sequence). The V gene lost 3 bases and the J gene lost 7 bases, with 4 bases spanning the gap. The length of the CDR3 is 11 residues. CDR3 sequence reads: CASSHGNEQFF. In DNA, the CDR3 is TGTGCCAGCAGCCATGGAAATGAGCAGTTCTTC.

This rearrangement joins TRBV11-3 to TRBJ2-2; unclear D gene. CDR1 is SGHNT and CDR2 is YENEEA in the germline V gene. V was clipped by 5 bases and J by 6 bases, with 13 bases between them. The CDR3 covers 14 residues. The CDR3 region has the DNA TGTGCCAGCAGCCCAACGCCACAGCCCGGGGAGCTGTTTTTT. This sequence encodes CASSPTPQPGELFF.

This clonotype was detected ten times or more. J is TRBJ1-4 and V is TRBV5-1, with 11 bases fitting TRBD1. Germline V gene data show CDR1 as SGHRS and CDR2 as YFSETQ. This CDR3 is built from 15 residues. J gave up 7 bases and V 4 bases, and 6 bases lay outside the gene matches. The CDR3 is CASSPRDRGGEKLFF. CDR3 bases: TGCGCCAGCAGCCCCCGGGACAGGGGGGGTGAAAAACTGTTTTTT. The full variable domain, completed using reference TRBV5-1 and TRBJ1-4, is KAGVTQTPRYLIKTRGQQVTLSCSPISGHRSVSWYQQTPGQGLQFLFEYFSETQRNKGNFPGRFSGRQFSNSRSEMNVSTLELGDSALYLCASSPRDRGGEKLFFGSGTQLSVL.

Points on this clonotype: With a far larger clone one base away, a read error is the likely cause. A read error is likely, as this CDR3 ends without the conserved phenylalanine or tryptophan. The chain uses TRBV6-6 and TRBJ1-2; D is ambiguous. Germline values: CDR1 MNHNY, CDR2 SVGAGI (reference sequence). The CDR3 consists of 11 residues. V lost 7 bases to trimming and J lost 7 bases, with 10 bases between them. The CDR3 loop reads CASTPTLGYTI. The CDR3 nucleotides are TGTGCCAGCACCCCTACCCTTGGCTACACCATC.

This clonotype has at least ten counts. The rearrangement uses TRBV7-2 and TRBJ2-5; perhaps TRBD1 as D (6 bases). CDR3 length equals 13 residues. Germline CDR1 and CDR2: SGHTA and FQGNSA. V dropped 5 bases and J dropped 4 bases, with 11 bases sitting between them. Written as DNA, the CDR3 is TGTGCCAGCAGCCTGGGGGCCACAGAGACCCAGTACTTC. Translated: CASSLGATETQYF.

As regards this clonotype: With a far larger clone one base away, a read error is the likely cause. The chain is built from TRBV5-3 and TRBJ2-1, with TRBD2 matching over 7 bases. TRBV5-3 is treated as an ORF (open reading frame) with a function not yet certain. The CDR3 is 15 residues long. The CDR3 DNA is TGTGTCAGCAGCCCGGGGAGGGCCGCCTACAATGAGCAGTTCTTC. It yields the protein CVSSPGRAAYNEQFF.

This clonotype was recorded at least ten times. The chain joins TRBV3-1 to TRBJ2-1, with TRBD2 identical over 7 bases. The germline CDR1 and CDR2 sequences are LGHDT and YNNKEL (reference sequence). Unmatched junction bases numbered 15, after V lost 4 bases and J lost 9 bases. The CDR3 consists of 16 residues. The CDR3 loop reads CASSRVTRTRDGEQFF. CDR3 bases: TGTGCCAGCAGCCGCGTAACGCGGACTAGGGACGGTGAGCAGTTCTTC.

This clonotype was picked up many times. As DNA, the CDR3 is TGTGCCATCAAGTCGTCAGATTCTGACGAGCAGTACTTC. Protein sequence: CAIKSSDSDEQYF. The V gene is TRBV10-3, the J gene TRBJ2-7; D gene ambiguous. Germline V lookup: CDR1 ENHRY, CDR2 SYGVKD. Trimming shortened V by 7 bases and J by 5 bases, and 15 bases separated the two germline ends. The CDR3 is 13 residues long.

Many counts were recorded for this clonotype. The gene calls are TRBV10-3 and TRBJ2-1; perhaps TRBD2 as D (5 bases). Germline V gene sequence: CDR1 ENHRY, CDR2 SYGVKD. The length of the CDR3 is 13 residues. V was cut by 2 bases and J by 4 bases, with 6 bases left in between. The CDR3 sequence is CAISEGSYNEQFF. DNA of the CDR3: TGTGCCATCAGTGAGGGGAGTTACAATGAGCAGTTCTTC.

The chain links TRBV29-1 to TRBJ2-1, with TRBD2 matching over 16 bases. Germline V CDR1 and CDR2: SQVTM, ANQGSEA. The V and J ends lost 6 bases and 5 bases, in that order; junction bases with no gene match: 7. The CDR3 totals 16 residues. Here the CDR3 reads CSVAGTSGRGNNEQFF. The CDR3 DNA sequence: TGCAGCGTGGCCGGGACTAGCGGGAGGGGAAACAATGAGCAGTTCTTC.